This TCR beta chain is drawn from a study of CD8+CD57+ T cells in acquired aplastic anemia. Germline-derived CDR1 and CDR2 are SGHRS and YFSETQ. V lost 0 bases to trimming and J lost 4 bases, with 13 bases between them. The CDR3 sequence is 15 residues long. Genomic DNA templated the TCR beta VDJ and CDR3 profiling. TCRdb reprocessed the reads via MiXCR and lists one record per CDR3 protein. The sample contains over 200,000 distinct CDR3 sequences, 60% to 65% of which appear only once. This TCR was sampled from a human donor in good health. The chain uses TRBV5-1 and TRBJ1-1; perhaps TRBD1 as D (5 bases). Material: sorted CD4+, CD8+, or CD8+CD57+ T cells (not recorded which) from PBMCs. Here the CDR3 reads CASSLGLAGVTEAFF. The CDR3 bases are TGCGCCAGCAGCTTGGGACTAGCGGGGGTCACTGAAGCTTTCTTT.